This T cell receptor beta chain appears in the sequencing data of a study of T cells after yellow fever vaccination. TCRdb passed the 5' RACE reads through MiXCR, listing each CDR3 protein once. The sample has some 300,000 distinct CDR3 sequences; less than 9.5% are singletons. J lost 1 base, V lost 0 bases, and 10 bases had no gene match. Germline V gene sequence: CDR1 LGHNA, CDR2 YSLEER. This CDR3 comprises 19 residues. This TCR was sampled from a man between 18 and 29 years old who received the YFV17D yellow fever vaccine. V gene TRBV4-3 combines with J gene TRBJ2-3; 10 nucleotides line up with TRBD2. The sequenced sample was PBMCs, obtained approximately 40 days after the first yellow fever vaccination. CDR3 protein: CASSQDRWKLAGGTDTQYF. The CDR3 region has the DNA TGCGCCAGCAGCCAAGATCGGTGGAAGCTAGCGGGGGGCACAGATACGCAGTATTTT.